A selection of T cell receptor beta chains follows, all from one sample in a study of blood T cell repertoires in COVID-19. Sequenced by immunoSEQ multiplex PCR; TCRdb stores in-frame clones only, minus some. The sample yields about 190,000 clones, 78% seen once. Sequencing was done on a sample of peripheral blood. The receptors shown here come from a woman of 80 years or more with active or convalescent COVID-19. Each CDR3 is given with its conserved first and last residue. The D gene is left open where the match is weak. Some rows mark clone size as missing; the rest say once, few, many or name a class of expanded clone.

size,J,D,V,CDR3,DNA
few,TRBJ1-2,TRBD1,TRBV5-1,CASSLTGELWGYTF,TGCGCCAGCAGCTTGACAGGGGAATTATGGGGCTACACCTTC
once,TRBJ1-4,NA,TRBV5-5,CASSHRPLATNEKLFF,TGTGCCAGCAGCCATCGCCCGCTCGCGACTAATGAAAAACTGTTTTTT
NA,TRBJ2-1,TRBD2,TRBV6-1,CASSEAVGGLIYNEQFF,TGTGCCAGCAGTGAAGCGGTGGGGGGACTAATCTACAATGAGCAGTTCTTC
NA,TRBJ1-2,NA,TRBV4-1,CASSQGPGARNDGYTF,TGCGCCAGCAGCCAAGGTCCAGGGGCGAGGAATGATGGCTACACCTTC
NA,TRBJ2-3,TRBD2,TRBV4-1,CASSQDRVGLAVTDTQYF,TGCGCCAGCAGCCAAGATCGGGTCGGACTAGCGGTCACAGATACGCAGTATTTT
NA,TRBJ2-2,NA,TRBV5-1,CASSSRLYTGELFF,TGCGCCAGCAGCTCACGACTGTACACCGGGGAGCTGTTTTTT
NA,TRBJ1-2,NA,TRBV4-1,CASSRAGGAYGYTF,TGCGCCAGCAGCCGGGCTGGGGGGGCCTATGGCTACACCTTC
NA,TRBJ2-1,TRBD1,TRBV5-4,CASSPRDRGFNEQFF,TGTGCCAGCAGCCCCCGGGACAGGGGGTTTAATGAGCAGTTCTTC
NA,TRBJ2-3,NA,TRBV2,CASRSGGGGADTQYF,TGTGCCAGTCGTTCCGGGGGCGGGGGCGCAGATACGCAGTATTTT
once,TRBJ2-3,NA,TRBV7-9,CASSSQGGADTQYF,TGTGCCAGCAGCTCCCAGGGGGGTGCAGATACGCAGTATTTT
NA,TRBJ2-2,TRBD2,TRBV6-1,CASSEVNQRGGRTGELFF,TGTGCCAGCAGTGAAGTAAACCAGCGGGGGGGCAGGACCGGGGAGCTGTTTTTT
NA,TRBJ2-2,TRBD1,TRBV19,CASRRQGDTGELFF,TGTGCCAGTAGGAGACAGGGGGACACCGGGGAGCTGTTTTTT
NA,TRBJ1-6,TRBD1,TRBV7-2,CASSFRDRGLNSPLHF,TGTGCCAGCAGCTTCCGGGACAGGGGGTTAAATTCACCCCTCCACTTT
NA,TRBJ1-6,TRBD1,TRBV5-1,CASSSGGLNSPLHF,TGCGCCAGCAGCTCAGGGGGCTTGAATTCACCCCTCCACTTT
NA,TRBJ1-1,TRBD1,TRBV6-5,CASSQGAMNTEAFF,TGTGCCAGCTCGCAGGGGGCAATGAACACTGAAGCTTTCTTT
NA,TRBJ2-1,TRBD1,TRBV27,CASSLIAGTGMLEQFF,TGTGCCAGCAGTTTGATAGCCGGGACAGGGATGCTTGAGCAGTTCTTC
NA,TRBJ1-1,NA,TRBV5-8,CASSRDSLTNTEAFF,TGTGCCAGCAGCCGCGACAGCCTTACGAACACTGAAGCTTTCTTT
NA,TRBJ1-3,NA,TRBV27,CASSSTPQWATGNTIYF,TGTGCCAGCAGTTCTACACCGCAATGGGCGACTGGAAACACCATATATTTT
NA,TRBJ1-4,NA,TRBV28,CASTGVEEKLFF,TGTGCCAGCACAGGGGTAGAAGAAAAACTGTTTTTT
NA,TRBJ2-2,TRBD1,TRBV6-2/TRBV6-3,CASSPGQGSLFF,TGTGCCAGCAGCCCGGGACAGGGATCGCTGTTTTTT
NA,TRBJ1-1,NA,TRBV28,CASIRNTEAFF,TGTGCCAGCATTCGGAACACTGAAGCTTTCTTT
NA,TRBJ1-1,NA,TRBV2,CASSVGGRHTEAFF,TGTGCCAGCAGTGTAGGGGGTCGGCACACTGAAGCTTTCTTT
NA,TRBJ2-3,TRBD1,TRBV2,CASSSDRGGTDTQYF,TGTGCCAGCAGTTCGGACAGGGGAGGCACAGATACGCAGTATTTT
NA,TRBJ2-5,NA,TRBV7-2,CASSLGPRETQYF,TGTGCCAGCAGCTTAGGTCCCAGGGAGACCCAGTACTTC
NA,TRBJ2-3,NA,TRBV5-6,CASSLGLFTDTQYF,TGTGCCAGCAGCTTGGGTCTCTTCACAGATACGCAGTATTTT
NA,TRBJ2-7,NA,TRBV18,CASSPRGDEQYF,TGTGCCAGCTCACCACGGGGGGACGAGCAGTACTTC
few,TRBJ2-3,NA,TRBV10-3,CAISDRGQDTQYF,TGTGCCATCAGTGACCGAGGCCAGGATACGCAGTATTTT
NA,TRBJ2-1,TRBD1,TRBV9,CASSVAQGQHSSYNEQFF,TGTGCCAGCAGCGTAGCCCAGGGACAGCACAGCTCCTACAATGAGCAGTTCTTC
NA,TRBJ1-2,NA,TRBV5-5,CASSLRGDYGYTF,TGTGCCAGCAGCTTGCGGGGGGACTATGGCTACACCTTC
NA,TRBJ2-7,TRBD1,TRBV5-3,CARRGRQGETYEQYF,TGTGCCAGAAGAGGGAGACAGGGGGAAACCTACGAGCAGTACTTC
few,TRBJ1-6,NA,TRBV7-2,CASSLRVVSSPLHF,TGTGCCAGCAGCTTACGGGTTGTCAGTTCACCCCTCCACTTT
NA,TRBJ2-1,NA,TRBV7-9,CASSQLTDYNEQFF,TGTGCCAGCAGCCAACTGACAGACTACAATGAGCAGTTCTTC
NA,TRBJ2-5,NA,TRBV7-8,CASSVNWDFQETQYF,TGTGCCAGCAGCGTAAACTGGGACTTTCAAGAGACCCAGTACTTC
few,TRBJ2-3,TRBD2,TRBV4-2,CASSQGLAGGRKGSTDTQYF,TGTGCCAGCAGCCAAGGTCTAGCGGGGGGGAGAAAGGGTAGCACAGATACGCAGTATTTT
few,TRBJ2-3,TRBD1,TRBV6-6,CASSHRGSTDTQYF,TGTGCCAGCAGTCACAGGGGTAGCACAGATACGCAGTATTTT
NA,TRBJ1-1,TRBD1,TRBV5-1,CASSLGQGKKRNTEAFF,TGCGCCAGCAGCTTGGGACAGGGAAAAAAGAGGAACACTGAAGCTTTCTTT
NA,TRBJ2-7,NA,TRBV6-1,CASTKDSPTYEQYF,TGTGCCAGCACCAAGGACAGCCCGACCTACGAGCAGTACTTC
NA,TRBJ2-7,TRBD1,TRBV6-6,CASSYGQGNYYEQYF,TGTGCCAGCAGCTACGGACAGGGAAATTACTACGAGCAGTACTTC
once,TRBJ2-1,NA,TRBV29-1,CSVLTSRQFF,TGCAGCGTTCTGACATCGAGGCAGTTCTTC
once,TRBJ1-2,NA,TRBV29-1,CSALQGSYTF,TGCAGCGCCCTCCAGGGGAGCTACACCTTC
NA,TRBJ1-1,NA,TRBV27,CASSPRSGVGAFF,TGTGCCAGCAGTCCACGTAGCGGGGTTGGAGCTTTCTTT
NA,TRBJ2-7,TRBD1,TRBV11-3,CASSLGTGAGGEQYF,TGTGCCAGCAGCTTAGGAACAGGGGCCGGCGGCGAGCAGTACTTC
NA,TRBJ1-2,TRBD1,TRBV4-3,CASSQGQGAGYTF,TGCGCCAGCAGCCAAGGACAGGGCGCGGGCTACACCTTC
NA,TRBJ2-3,TRBD2,TRBV4-2,CASSQPGTSGVTDTQYF,TGTGCCAGCAGCCAGCCCGGGACTAGCGGGGTCACAGATACGCAGTATTTT
NA,TRBJ1-1,NA,TRBV28,CASSAGHPTNTEAFF,TGTGCCAGTTCGGCAGGGCACCCGACCAACACTGAAGCTTTCTTT
NA,TRBJ2-5,NA,TRBV2,CASSERVLPGGLRKTQYF,TGTGCCAGCAGTGAAAGGGTGTTGCCGGGGGGCCTGAGGAAGACCCAGTACTTC